This T cell receptor beta chain was captured by sequencing in a study of cytomegalovirus exposure and HLA in healthy donors. Study information: It was reported in a later analysis that the 90 to 150 validation repertoires used the same platform as the roughly 700 first-cohort repertoires.

Germline V lookup: CDR1 GTSNPN, CDR2 SVGIG (reference sequence). Trimming took 5 bases from V and 9 from J, leaving 13 bases between them. The CDR3 is 11 amino acids. This table comes from immunoSEQ multiplex PCR, and its TCRdb copy is limited to in-frame clones, with some not included. The sample contains around 150,000 clones, 80% to 85% of which appear only once. In this sample, this clone turned up once. Its antigen is unknown. The study, taken as a whole, reports: Among the CMV-associated chains, three were confirmed in vitro as specific for CMV antigens.

The TCR was taken from a man aged 30-40 years in good health and CMV-seropositive. The specimen sequenced was PBMCs. V usage is TRBV30 and J usage is TRBJ2-5; D gene uncertain. CDR3 protein: CAWALTRAQYF. The CDR3 DNA is TGTGCCTGGGCCCTAACCCGCGCCCAGTACTTC. The variable domain in full, completed from reference TRBV30 and TRBJ2-5, reads SQTIHQWPATLVQPVGSPLSLECTVEGTSNPNLYWYRQAAGRGLQLLFYSVGIGQISSEVPQNLSASRPQDRQFILSSKKLLLSDSGFYLCAWALTRAQYFGPGTRLLVL.